The source of this TCR beta chain is a study of regulatory T cells in long-lasting Graves disease. The time point: persistent/refractory GD, antithyroid drugs over 5 years with positive TRAb. Construction of the TCR library relied on RNA isolated from PBMCs. Notes on the study in general: Favoring TRBV28, TRBJ1-2 and TRBJ2-5 was a feature seen in persistent disease.

V was pared by 1 base and J by 4 bases, with 14 bases between. The CDR3 loop spans 14 amino acids. Looked up from germline, CDR1 is DFQATT and CDR2 is SNEGSKA (reference sequence). This clonotype was picked up many times. Its antigen is as yet unknown. Arm-PCR of CDR3 regions with iRepertoire HTBI primers generated TCR beta libraries. TCRdb re-derived calls from the multiplex PCR reads in MiXCR, one entry per CDR3 protein. The table includes roughly 300,000 distinct CDR3 sequences, less than 20% detected once. The TCR comes from a female donor with Graves disease. Here the sequenced sample was peripheral blood mononuclear cells (PBMCs), taken when the disease was refractory, from a patient treated with antithyroid drugs. The genes are TRBV20-1 and TRBJ2-7, with TRBD2 as a possible D gene (6 bases). The CDR3 sequence: CSARAPGRQYEQYF. The CDR3, as DNA: TGCAGTGCTAGAGCCCCGGGGAGGCAATACGAGCAGTACTTC.